This TCR beta chain was obtained from a study of blood T cell repertoires in COVID-19. Study context: Samples came from the United States, Italy and Spain, spanning acute and convalescent COVID-19. T cells, B-cell-depleted T cells, or PBMCs supplied cDNA or gDNA.

The CDR3 has 13 residues. CDR1 MDHEN and CDR2 SYDVKM come from the germline V gene. Trimming removed 5 bases at V and 2 bases at J, with 8 bases between. Source study methods: Amplification of reference gene primers was used by the study to estimate nucleated cell counts. Sequenced by immunoSEQ multiplex PCR; TCRdb stores in-frame clones only, minus some. That table gives V, J and clone size, and the DNA gave D and trimming. The sample has around 250,000 clones; around 90% are singletons. This rearrangement joins TRBV28 to TRBJ2-3, with D possibly matching TRBD2 (5 bases). This receptor was obtained from a human donor in a cohort sampled during active COVID-19. Sequenced: peripheral blood. The CDR3 region is CASSNRDTDTQYF. DNA for the CDR3: TGTGCCAGCAGTAACCGGGACACAGATACGCAGTATTTT.